The present entry profiles one T cell receptor beta chain with its context. What it recognizes is unknown. The sample comes from a study of T cells after yellow fever vaccination. Background on the study: SMART-Seq v4 Ultra Low Input handled preparation of low-cell-number fractions. Study-level points and caveats: At about 97% for CD4 and approximately 89% for CD8, most primary-vaccination clones showed up again after the booster. Abundant clonotypes (contaminants from the bulk population) could be present in FACS-sorted repertoires.

This CDR3 comprises 16 residues. V gave up 1 base and J gave up 5 bases, with 18 bases separating them. CDR1 is SGHVS and CDR2 is FQNEAQ in the germline V gene. Conversion of TCR transcripts into cDNA relied on 5'RACE template switching, which added a universal primer site and UMIs. Each CDR3 protein gets one entry after TCRdb re-called the 5' RACE reads with MiXCR. The table lists 90,000 to 130,000 distinct CDR3 sequences, 7% to 8.5% of them singletons, with 25% in the top ten. This rearrangement joins TRBV7-8 to TRBJ2-7, with a weak D call TRBD2 (6 bases). The TCR sequence derives from a man aged 30-40 years who received the YFV17D yellow fever vaccine. The sequenced sample was CD8+ T cells sorted from PBMCs, obtained 45 days after the yellow fever booster vaccination. CDR3 loop: CASSLVRGASGDEQYF. The CDR3 DNA reads TGTGCCAGCAGCTTAGTTCGTGGGGCCTCGGGGGACGAGCAGTACTTC. The full variable domain, with the rest looked up from reference TRBV7-8 and TRBJ2-7, is GAGVSQSPRYKVAKRGQDVALRCDPISGHVSLFWYQQALGQGPEFLTYFQNEAQLDKSGLPSDRFFAERPEGSVSTLKIQRTQQEDSAVYLCASSLVRGASGDEQYFGPGTRLTVT.